Listed here is a single T cell receptor (beta chain). The CDR3 sequence is 16 residues long. V lost 3 bases, J lost 1 base, and 13 bases lay in between. Germline CDR1 reads LNHDA; CDR2 reads SQIVND (reference sequence). The sample belongs to a study of technical replicates of blood from a few donors. Assay used: immunoSEQ multiplex PCR; TCRdb lists only in-frame clones, some missing. The sample comprises approximately 100,000 clones, more than 90% of which are singletons, and 0.2% to 0.25% rests with the top ten. This clonotype was obtained from a human donor in good health. The material sequenced was T cells isolated from PBMCs. The chain recombines TRBV19 with TRBJ2-1, with D perhaps TRBD2 (6 bases). CDR3 sequence: CASSIFRAGSYNEQFF. CDR3 DNA: TGTGCCAGTAGTATTTTTAGGGCGGGGTCCTACAATGAGCAGTTCTTC.